The rows below give T cell receptor beta chains drawn from one sample of a study of CDR3 diversity in severe acne. TCRdb re-called the PCR reads with MiXCR, one entry per CDR3 protein. This repertoire shows fewer than 90,000 distinct CDR3 sequences, about 53% found once; its top ten account for 11%. What was sequenced was blood. The receptors originated from a male donor with severe acne vulgaris. Both conserved end residues are part of each CDR3. Fields, in order: J gene, clone size, D gene, V gene, CDR3 DNA, CDR3 protein. D genes are given only for firm matches. The size field is filled for only some rows; it gives once, few, many or a size class.

>TRBJ2-7|NA|TRBD2|TRBV20-1
TGCAGTGCTAGGAAGCTAGCGGACTACGAGCAGTACTTC
CSARKLADYEQYF
>TRBJ1-2|medium-sized|NA|TRBV24-1
TGTGCCACCAGTGTCGGGCCCTATGGCTACACCTTC
CATSVGPYGYTF
>TRBJ1-5|NA|TRBD1|TRBV28
TGTGCCAGCAGTGGGACAGGGCATCAGCCCCAGCATTTT
CASSGTGHQPQHF
>TRBJ1-2|many|NA|TRBV24-1
TGTGCCACCAGTGACGTGCGGCTGAGATATGGCTACACCTTC
CATSDVRLRYGYTF
>TRBJ2-7|NA|NA|TRBV2
TGTGCCAGCAGCGGTAGAGATGGAGGGAACGAGCAGTACTTC
CASSGRDGGNEQYF
>TRBJ2-5|medium-sized|NA|TRBV5-4
TGTGCCAGCAGCTTATGGGGTGAGACCCAGTACTTC
CASSLWGETQYF
>TRBJ1-1|NA|NA|TRBV5-1
TGCGCCAGCAGCTTGGAGTGGGGCTACAACACTGAAGCTTTCTTT
CASSLEWGYNTEAFF
>TRBJ1-2|NA|NA|TRBV13
TGTGCCAGCACCACTTCTAGCCCCCTCGAGGACACCGGGTTATGGGGCTACACCTTC
CASTTSSPLEDTGLWGYTF
>TRBJ2-1|NA|TRBD1|TRBV29-1
TGCAGCGTTGAGAAACGACAGGGGTGGTTTGGGAGCGGAAATGAGCAGTTCTTC
CSVEKRQGWFGSGNEQFF
>TRBJ2-5|NA|TRBD2|TRBV10-3
TGTGCCATCAGTGAAACCAAGCGGGAGACCGAAGAGACCCAGTACTTC
CAISETKRETEETQYF
>TRBJ2-7|NA|TRBD1|TRBV7-6
TGTGCCAGCAGCGCGACCCAGGGGGCCACCTACGAGCAGTACTTC
CASSATQGATYEQYF
>TRBJ1-1|few|NA|TRBV7-9
TGTGCCAGCAGCGCGACGACCGGGCCTCAAAGGGGTGCTTTCTTT
CASSATTGPQRGAFF
>TRBJ2-3|once|NA|TRBV29-1
TGCAGCGTTGGTAGGGGTAGCACAGATACGCAGTATTTT
CSVGRGSTDTQYF
>TRBJ2-5|NA|TRBD2|TRBV12-3/TRBV12-4
TGTGCCAGCAGGGAACTACTAGCGGGAGGGCCCCAAGAGACCCAGTACTTC
CASRELLAGGPQETQYF
>TRBJ2-1|NA|NA|TRBV28
TGTGCCAGCAGCTCCTCGAATGAGCAGTTCTTC
CASSSSNEQFF
>TRBJ1-5|NA|TRBD1|TRBV6-5
TGTGCCAGCAGTCCCTCACCGGGACAGGGCTCCTTCAATCAGCCCCAGCATTTT
CASSPSPGQGSFNQPQHF
>TRBJ2-7|NA|TRBD2|TRBV7-2
TGTGCCAGCAGCCACATACCGGGGACTAGCGGGAGATTCGAGCAGTACTTC
CASSHIPGTSGRFEQYF
>TRBJ2-7|many|TRBD2|TRBV12-3/TRBV12-4
TGTGCCAGCAGTCTGACTAGCGGGGAGGGTGAGCAGTACTTC
CASSLTSGEGEQYF
>TRBJ2-3|few|NA|TRBV7-8
TGTGCCAGCAGCTTATTACAGGGTTTCGGAGATACGCAGTATTTT
CASSLLQGFGDTQYF
>TRBJ1-6|many|TRBD1|TRBV2
TGTGCCAGCCAGTTTGACAGGGTGAGGGGATCACCCCTCCACTTT
CASQFDRVRGSPLHF
>TRBJ1-1|NA|NA|TRBV23-1
TGCGCCAGCAGCCGCGGGATTGAGAACACTGAAGCTTTCTTT
CASSRGIENTEAFF
>TRBJ2-1|many|NA|TRBV19
TGTGCCAGTAGTCCTCTTTTCGGGACGACCTACAATGAGCAGTTCTTC
CASSPLFGTTYNEQFF
>TRBJ1-1|NA|NA|TRBV7-2
NA
CASSLTYRASYGYTFGRVGEAFF
>TRBJ2-2|NA|NA|TRBV13
TGTGCCAGCAGCTCCAGGGTTGTAGACGGGGAGCTGTTTTTT
CASSSRVVDGELFF
>TRBJ2-3|few|TRBD2|TRBV24-1
TGTGCCACCAGTGATTCCTTGACTAGCGGAAAACACACAGATACGCAGTATTTT
CATSDSLTSGKHTDTQYF
>TRBJ1-2|many|NA|TRBV6-4
TGTGCCAGCAGTGGCCCGCAGGGTGGCTACACCTTC
CASSGPQGGYTF
>TRBJ2-5|few|NA|TRBV5-1
TGCGCCAGCAGCTTGATGGGGGACCAAGAGACCCAGTACTTC
CASSLMGDQETQYF
>TRBJ2-3|many|TRBD1|TRBV19
TGTGCCAGTAGTATAGGCCAGGGGGCAGATACGCAGTATTTT
CASSIGQGADTQYF
>TRBJ1-1|medium-sized|NA|TRBV29-1
TGCAGCGTGTCAGGGAATAGAGCTTTCTTT
CSVSGNRAFF
>TRBJ1-1|NA|TRBD1|TRBV28
TGTGCCAGCAGTGCCCGGGACAGGGGCACTGAAGCTTTCTTT
CASSARDRGTEAFF
>TRBJ2-2|many|NA|TRBV6-4
TGTGCCAGCAGTGACGGGAACACCGGGGAGCTGTTTTTT
CASSDGNTGELFF
>TRBJ2-7|NA|NA|TRBV3-1
TGTGCCAGCAGCCGAATGGGTGGGGCCTACGAGCAGTACTTC
CASSRMGGAYEQYF
>TRBJ1-2|NA|NA|TRBV24-1
TGTGCCACCAGTGATCGTGGGGGATATGGCTACACCTTC
CATSDRGGYGYTF
>TRBJ2-7|few|NA|TRBV2
TGTGCCAGCAGGGTCGCTTACGAGCAGTACTTC
CASRVAYEQYF
>TRBJ1-5|NA|TRBD1|TRBV9
TGTGCCAGCAGCGCCCGGGGGGGCGGACAGGCCCTTAGCAATCAGCCCCAGCATTTT
CASSARGGGQALSNQPQHF
>TRBJ1-5|few|NA|TRBV19
TGTGCCAGTGAAGGACAGTGGAATCAGCCCCAGCATTTT
CASEGQWNQPQHF
>TRBJ2-7|NA|NA|TRBV25-1
TGTGCCACACAGGCAGGCGGTCCTTCGGGTCCCTACGAGCAGTACTTC
CATQAGGPSGPYEQYF
>TRBJ1-4|NA|TRBD1|TRBV6-1
TGTGCCAGCAGCAGGACAGGGAGCTTAGGGGAAAAACTGTTTTTT
CASSRTGSLGEKLFF
>TRBJ2-1|many|TRBD2|TRBV27
TGTGCCAGCAGTGAAATGACTAGCGACTCCTACAATGAGCAGTTCTTC
CASSEMTSDSYNEQFF
>TRBJ1-2|many|TRBD1|TRBV9
TGTGCCAGCAGCCTCCGGACAGGGGGACTCAACTATGGCTACACCTTC
CASSLRTGGLNYGYTF
>TRBJ2-4|many|NA|TRBV5-1
TGCGCCAGCAGCTTGGGTGGGTTTTCGGACATTCAGTACTTC
CASSLGGFSDIQYF
>TRBJ2-5|NA|TRBD2|TRBV7-2
TGTGCCACCAGTGATTTGACTAGCGGGCAAGAGACCCAGTACTTC
CATSDLTSGQETQYF
>TRBJ1-5|few|TRBD1|TRBV7-9
TGTGCCAGCAGCTTCTCAGGGGGCCGGGGTTTATCCCTCAATCAGCCCCAGCATTTT
CASSFSGGRGLSLNQPQHF
>TRBJ2-7|once|TRBD2|TRBV7-8
TGTGCCAGCTCAACCTGGACTAGCGGCTCCTACGAGCAGTACTTC
CASSTWTSGSYEQYF
>TRBJ2-1|NA|TRBD2|TRBV5-1
TGCGCCAGCAGCTTGATCCCCCTAGCGGGAGGGCGTTACAATGAGCAGTTCTTC
CASSLIPLAGGRYNEQFF
>TRBJ1-2|few|NA|TRBV6-1
TGTGCCAGCAGTGAAGCACCAGGGGACTATGGCTACACCTTC
CASSEAPGDYGYTF
>TRBJ2-5|NA|TRBD1|TRBV25-1
TGTGCCAGCAGCAACGACAGGGGGATTGAGACCCAGTACTTC
CASSNDRGIETQYF
>TRBJ1-3|NA|NA|TRBV29-1
TGCAGCGTTGTGGGGTTTGGAAACACCATATATTTT
CSVVGFGNTIYF